Below are 9 T cell receptor beta chains sequenced from a single sample in a study of lymphopenia after photon versus proton radiotherapy. Using immunoSEQ multiplex PCR, the repertoire was profiled, and TCRdb retains in-frame clones only, with some absent. In the table there are around 55,000 clones, roughly 84% of which are singletons. The sample in question was peripheral blood, obtained from a patient treated with proton-based radiotherapy. Receptors were obtained from a man aged 55 to 69 with pancreatic cancer.

The chain employs TRBV5-8 and TRBJ2-2; TRBD2 agrees at 9 bases. Germline values: CDR1 SGHTS, CDR2 YDEGEE. The CDR3 contains 19 residues. V shed 0 bases and J 0 bases; nucleotides not matched to a gene: 9. The CDR3 nucleotides read TGTGCCAGCAGCTTGGAACTAGCGGGTCACCTACCGAACACCGGGGAGCTGTTTTTT. It encodes CASSLELAGHLPNTGELFF.

This chain links TRBV6-5 with TRBJ2-1; D not resolved. CDR1 is MNHEY, CDR2 SVGAGI, per germline. This CDR3 has 16 amino acids. Trimming shortened V by 2 bases and J by 7 bases, and 18 bases separated the two germline ends. The CDR3 bases are TGTGCCAGCAGTTACCAGGTTGATTCGCCGAAAAATGAGCAGTTCTTC. It specifies CASSYQVDSPKNEQFF.

The CDR3 region has the DNA TGTGCCAGCAGCTTAGCAGGAAGGGCCTATGGGCAAGAGACCCAGTACTTC. Protein sequence: CASSLAGRAYGQETQYF. This chain links TRBV7-8 with TRBJ2-5; the D is unclear. The germline CDR1 and CDR2 sequences are SGHVS and FQNEAQ. Trimming pared 0 bases from V and 2 bases from J, leaving 16 bases between. CDR3 length equals 17 residues. Full variable domain (remainder filled in from reference TRBV7-8 and TRBJ2-5): GAGVSQSPRYKVAKRGQDVALRCDPISGHVSLFWYQQALGQGPEFLTYFQNEAQLDKSGLPSDRFFAERPEGSVSTLKIQRTQQEDSAVYLCASSLAGRAYGQETQYFGPGTRLLVL.

V is TRBV30 and J is TRBJ1-3; D perhaps matches TRBD1 (5 bases). Trimming pared 4 bases from V and 0 bases from J, leaving 13 bases between. This CDR3 has 15 amino acids. The V gene's germline CDR1 is GTSNPN and CDR2 SVGIG (reference sequence). This CDR3 reads CAWTGRGSSGNTIYF. DNA for the CDR3: TGTGCCTGGACAGGGCGGGGGAGCTCTGGAAACACCATATATTTT.

The chain is built from TRBV7-2 and TRBJ2-5, with a weak D call TRBD1 (6 bases). The CDR3 length is 13 residues. Per germline, CDR1 SGHTA and CDR2 FQGNSA. The V gene lost 0 bases and the J gene lost 4 bases, with 6 bases spanning the gap. CDR3 protein: CASSLAGGETQYF. CDR3 nucleotides: TGTGCCAGCAGCTTAGCAGGGGGAGAGACCCAGTACTTC.

The chain employs TRBV4-2 and TRBJ2-5, with D perhaps TRBD2 (5 bases). CDR1 and CDR2 from the germline V gene are LGHNA and YNFKEQ. Trimming pared 4 bases from V and 5 bases from J, leaving 23 bases between. The CDR3 has 17 amino acids. CDR3 sequence reads: CASSPLVLIGSAETQYF. The CDR3 DNA follows: TGTGCCAGCAGCCCCCTGGTGCTGATTGGGAGCGCGGAGACCCAGTACTTC.

In its sample, this clone was seen a few times. The chain carries TRBV18 and TRBJ1-1, with 7 bases matching TRBD1. This CDR3 has 13 amino acids. J was trimmed by 5 bases and V by 4 bases; bases with no gene match: 4. Germline V CDR1 and CDR2: KGHSH, LQKENI. Written as DNA, the CDR3 is TGTGCCAGCTCACGACAGGGAGGTACTGAAGCTTTCTTT. This translates into CASSRQGGTEAFF.

This chain connects TRBV4-1 to TRBJ2-1, with 14 bases that match TRBD2. The germline V gene has CDR1 MGHRA and CDR2 YSYEKL. V shed 4 bases and J 3 bases; nucleotides not matched to a gene: 5. There are 17 residues in the CDR3. CDR3 amino acids: CASSRGGLAGVYNEQFF. The CDR3 DNA reads TGCGCCAGCAGCCGAGGGGGACTAGCGGGAGTCTACAATGAGCAGTTCTTC.

The genes are TRBV10-2 and TRBJ2-7; 12 bases map to TRBD2. Germline loops: CDR1 WSHSY, CDR2 SAAADI. Trimming removed 6 bases from V and 6 bases from J; junction bases left unmatched: 6. The CDR3 sequence is 14 residues long. The CDR3 here is CASSRLAGVPEQYF. For the CDR3, the DNA is TGCGCCAGCAGCCGACTAGCGGGAGTGCCCGAGCAGTACTTC.